The 9 T cell receptor beta chains presented below share a single source sample, sequenced in a study of CXCR3-negative and CXCR3-positive naive CD8 T cells. Preparation of TRB cDNA libraries relied on 5' RACE carrying UMI labels. TCRdb re-called the 5' RACE reads and shows each CDR3 protein once, DNA omitted. This sample contains roughly 30,000 distinct CDR3 sequences. Source material: memory CD8+ T cells from blood. These receptors came from a human donor in good health. Some clones in this sample may be carry-over from other donors' samples.

The chain has TRBV28 and TRBJ2-5; the TCRdb D gene call, TRBD1, has no DNA to confirm it. The V gene's germline CDR1 is MDHEN and CDR2 SYDVKM. This CDR3 comprises 15 residues. The CDR3: CASSLDRGNQETQYF.

The rearrangement joins TRBV6-2 or TRBV6-3 to TRBJ2-3; lacking DNA, the TRBD1 call made by TCRdb goes unchecked. Germline loops: CDR1 MNHEY, CDR2 SVGEGT. The CDR3 extends over 14 amino acids. This chain's CDR3 is CATSPGTGADTQYF.

The CDR3 protein is CASSLAIGGYNEQFF. The chain joins TRBV27 to TRBJ2-1. This CDR3 has 15 residues. Germline V gene data show CDR1 as MNHEY and CDR2 as SMNVEV (reference sequence).

V and J are TRBV30 and TRBJ1-1. Germline V gene lookup returns CDR1 GTSNPN and CDR2 SVGIG (reference sequence). The CDR3 length is 12 residues. CDR3 region: CAWSVPPPDAFF.

CDR3 in amino acids: CASSQDRFGIQETQYF. The chain employs TRBV4-3 and TRBJ2-5. CDR1 and CDR2 (germline): LGHNA, YSLEER. The CDR3 runs 16 residues.

V usage is TRBV28 and J usage is TRBJ2-1; the D gene TCRdb calls, TRBD1, cannot be checked with no DNA. The CDR3 sequence is 14 residues long. Germline loops: CDR1 MDHEN, CDR2 SYDVKM. The CDR3 is CASRLTGELNEQFF.

The genes are TRBV28 and TRBJ2-2; TCRdb reports TRBD1, a call that lacks DNA to check it against. The CDR3 runs 13 residues. Germline V lookup: CDR1 MDHEN, CDR2 SYDVKM. CDR3 sequence: CASSPGSTGELFF.

The chain combines TRBV9 with TRBJ2-3; TCRdb names TRBD1, which stays unverified in the absence of DNA. The CDR3 contains 16 residues. From germline, CDR1 is SGDLS and CDR2 YYNGEE. The CDR3 sequence: CASSVGTVTSTDTQYF.

This chain's CDR3 is CASSLRWGRGTGELFF. The J gene is TRBJ2-2, the V gene TRBV28; TCRdb returns TRBD2, unconfirmable since there is no DNA. Germline CDR1 reads MDHEN; CDR2 reads SYDVKM. This CDR3 has 16 amino acids.